This passage covers 15 T cell receptor beta chains from one sample sequenced in a study of regulatory T cells in long-lasting Graves disease. Investigators prepared the TCR beta libraries by applying iRepertoire HTBI primers and Arm-PCR of CDR3 regions. TCRdb re-derived calls from the multiplex PCR reads in MiXCR, one entry per CDR3 protein. The table has some 470,000 distinct CDR3 sequences, 20% to 25% seen once. The time point: persistent/refractory GD, antithyroid drugs over 5 years with positive TRAb. The TCR library was made from RNA that had been extracted from PBMCs in TRIzol. This sample comprised peripheral blood mononuclear cells (PBMCs), obtained when the disease was refractory, from a patient treated with antithyroid drugs. The receptors shown here come from a female donor with Graves disease.

The chain links TRBV9 to TRBJ2-7, with 12 bases lining up with TRBD1. The CDR3 has 18 residues. The junction had 13 bases not matched to a gene; V was cut back by 3 bases and J by 3 bases. Germline CDR1 is SGDLS and CDR2 is YYNGEE. CDR3 region: CASSASPGTGGGIYEQYF. CDR3 bases: TGTGCCAGCAGCGCAAGTCCCGGGACAGGGGGCGGCATCTACGAGCAGTACTTC.

This clonotype came up a few times. V gene TRBV28 combines with J gene TRBJ1-3; D might be TRBD1 (5 bases). V was clipped by 2 bases and J by 3 bases, with 11 bases between them. Germline V lookup: CDR1 MDHEN, CDR2 SYDVKM. This CDR3 region has 15 residues. Here the CDR3 DNA reads TGTGCCAGCAGTTTAGGGAGCAGGGATGGAAACACCATATATTTT. As protein: CASSLGSRDGNTIYF.

This clonotype was picked up many times. This chain uses TRBV28 with TRBJ2-7, with TRBD2 as a possible D gene (6 bases). Germline V gives CDR1 MDHEN, CDR2 SYDVKM. The CDR3 runs 15 residues. Between the trimmed V and J ends, which lost 4 bases and 3 bases, there was a span of 16 bases. The CDR3 sequence: CASSSRGRYHYEQYF. CDR3 sequence (DNA): TGTGCCAGCAGTTCTCGTGGGAGGTACCACTACGAGCAGTACTTC.

This chain uses TRBV9 with TRBJ2-1, with 14 bases aligning to TRBD2. The CDR3 runs to 14 residues. Germline CDR1 is SGDLS and CDR2 is YYNGEE. Trimming removed 2 bases from V and 8 bases from J; junction bases left unmatched: 0. CDR3 DNA sequence: TGTGCCAGCAGCGTGACTAGCGGGAGGGATGAGCAGTTCTTC. Amino acid sequence: CASSVTSGRDEQFF.

This clonotype appeared a few times. The chain carries TRBV20-1 and TRBJ2-5, with D possibly matching TRBD2 (5 bases). This CDR3 has 12 amino acids. In germline, CDR1 is DFQATT, CDR2 SNEGSKA (reference sequence). Trimming shortened V by 2 bases and J by 7 bases, and 11 bases separated the two germline ends. CDR3 in DNA: TGCAGTGCTAGACGGATTGCGGGGACCCAGTACTTC. Protein sequence: CSARRIAGTQYF.

The chain links TRBV29-1 to TRBJ2-7, with TRBD1 matching over 9 bases. From germline, CDR1 is SQVTM and CDR2 ANQGSEA. After removal of 6 bases from V and 2 bases from J, the junction contained 5 bases not matched to a gene. CDR3 size: 13 residues. CDR3 loop: CSVGDRVTYEQYF. The CDR3 bases are TGCAGCGTGGGGGACAGGGTGACCTACGAGCAGTACTTC.

The sample holds many counts of this clonotype. The chain has TRBV29-1 and TRBJ2-7, with D hard to call. Trimming took 0 bases from V and 5 from J, leaving 8 bases between them. The V gene's germline CDR1 is SQVTM and CDR2 ANQGSEA. The CDR3 spans 12 residues. The CDR3 here is CSVEDGAHEQYF. The CDR3 DNA sequence: TGCAGCGTTGAAGATGGCGCCCACGAGCAGTACTTC.

V and J are TRBV3-1 and TRBJ2-7; 7 nucleotides match TRBD1. The germline gives CDR1 LGHDT, CDR2 YNNKEL (reference sequence). The CDR3 spans 12 residues. The V gene end was trimmed by 4 bases and the J gene end by 4 bases; junction bases not matched to a gene: 1. The CDR3 coding sequence is TGTGCCAGCAGCCCGGGACAGTACGAGCAGTACTTC. Encoded protein: CASSPGQYEQYF.

The sample holds a few counts of this clonotype. The chain combines TRBV12-3 or TRBV12-4 with TRBJ1-3; 8 bases map to TRBD1. The CDR3 has 15 amino acids. The junction had 8 bases not matched to a gene; V was cut back by 1 base and J by 9 bases. The CDR3 DNA reads as TGTGCCAGCAGTTTAGGTGGGACAGGAGTTAGCACCATATATTTT. The encoded protein is CASSLGGTGVSTIYF.

This chain connects TRBV11-2 to TRBJ1-3; a weak D match, TRBD1 (5 bases). Trimming shortened V by 1 base and J by 4 bases, and 8 bases separated the two germline ends. CDR3 length: 14 residues. The germline V gene has CDR1 SGHAT and CDR2 FQNNGV. DNA for the CDR3: TGTGCCAGCAGCTTAGTATGGGACGGAAACACCATATATTTT. It encodes CASSLVWDGNTIYF.

This clonotype has a handful of counts. The CDR3 DNA sequence: TGTGCCAGCAGGGGGACAGGCGATAATTCACCCCTCCACTTT. Translated: CASRGTGDNSPLHF. This sequence joins TRBV2 and TRBJ1-6; 8 nucleotides align to TRBD1. There are 14 residues in the CDR3. The germline V gene has CDR1 SNHLY and CDR2 FYNNEI. With 6 bases clipped from V and 5 bases from J, the junction kept 3 bases outside the gene matches.

This clonotype has a handful of counts. The DNA of the CDR3 is TGTGCCAGCAGCGCGACCTCTACAGGGAACACTGAAGCTTTCTTT. Protein product: CASSATSTGNTEAFF. This chain uses TRBV9 with TRBJ1-1; perhaps TRBD1 as D (5 bases). The V gene lost 3 bases and the J gene lost 1 base, with 13 bases spanning the gap. The CDR3 length is 15 residues. Looked up from germline, CDR1 is SGDLS and CDR2 is YYNGEE.

This clonotype has only a few counts. The rearrangement joins TRBV11-2 to TRBJ2-3; 8 bases align to TRBD2. V lost 1 base to trimming and J lost 0 bases; unmatched junction nucleotides: 0. Germline assignment: CDR1 SGHAT and CDR2 FQNNGV. The CDR3 totals 15 residues. In DNA, the CDR3 is TGTGCCAGCAGCTTAGGGACTAGCAGCACAGATACGCAGTATTTT. It is translated as CASSLGTSSTDTQYF.

The V and J genes are TRBV7-2 and TRBJ2-5, with 8 bases that match TRBD1. The CDR3 loop spans 22 amino acids. CDR1 and CDR2 from the germline V gene are SGHTA and FQGNSA. Unmatched junction bases numbered 27, after V lost 5 bases and J lost 1 base. The CDR3 is CASSLYLSGTGVADRVQETQYF. The CDR3 DNA follows: TGTGCCAGCAGCCTATACCTATCCGGGACAGGAGTAGCGGACCGGGTCCAAGAGACCCAGTACTTC.

In this sample, this clonotype turned up a few times. This chain uses TRBV27 with TRBJ2-5; no clear D gene. The germline V and J ends were trimmed by 0 bases and 4 bases, with 12 bases remaining between them. The CDR3 sequence is 15 residues long. Germline CDR1 is MNHEY and CDR2 is SMNVEV (reference sequence). DNA for the CDR3: TGTGCCAGCAGTTTATCGTCCCCAATTGGAGAGACCCAGTACTTC. Encoded protein: CASSLSSPIGETQYF.